Below are 5 T cell receptor beta chains sequenced from a single sample in a study of T cells in Graves' hyperthyroidism and ophthalmopathy (dated by TCRdb to the late 2010s). The library was made by multiplex PCR. The sequencer was an Illumina HiSeq 2000. Amplification of TCR beta CDR3 regions was carried out from RNA transcripts. A first-round RT-PCR of the TCR CDR3 used the HTBI primer set with the Qiagen OneStep RT-PCR kit. TCRdb handled the public reads itself, with Q25 trimming in fastp and clone calling in MiXCR, and kept productive beta chains. When rows share a CDR3 protein, they turn into one entry using the most common DNA and genes. For this sample there are approximately 560,000 distinct CDR3 sequences; around 16% appear just once. The ten most abundant clones make up approximately 7% of the sample. Sequenced: blood. The receptors here all came from a woman in her thirties with Graves' hyperthyroidism.

The chain combines TRBV24-1 with TRBJ2-1, with TRBD2 identical over 10 bases. In germline, CDR1 is KGHDR, CDR2 SFDVKD. With V trimmed by 3 bases and J by 6 bases, 7 bases remained unmatched. The CDR3 consists of 16 residues. DNA of the CDR3: TGTGCCACCAGTGATCCTCTAGCGGGAGAGGGCAATGAGCAGTTCTTC. Amino acids: CATSDPLAGEGNEQFF.

This chain uses TRBV29-1 with TRBJ2-3; D perhaps matches TRBD2 (5 bases). The V end was cut by 4 bases, the J end by 0 bases, with 11 bases between. This CDR3 is built from 14 residues. Germline-derived CDR1 and CDR2 are SQVTM and ANQGSEA. In DNA form, the CDR3 reads TGCAGCGTTGTTACGGGAACTAGCACAGATACGCAGTATTTT. It yields the protein CSVVTGTSTDTQYF.

As concerns this clonotype: This may come from a read error, since a much larger clone is one base off. This chain joins TRBV6-1 and TRBJ1-2, with D possibly being TRBD1 (5 bases). The CDR3 has 13 residues. Trimming left V 10 bases short and J 4 bases short, with 16 bases between. Germline CDR1 MNHNS, CDR2 SASEGT. The CDR3 coding sequence is TGTGCCACCGTAAGGCGGGGCTCCTATGGCTACACCTTC. It translates to CATVRRGSYGYTF.

This clonotype was observed at least ten times. The rearrangement uses TRBV7-2 and TRBJ2-7; no definite D call. CDR3 size: 15 residues. The germline gives CDR1 SGHTA, CDR2 FQGNSA. Trimming removed 1 base at V and 2 bases at J, with 12 bases between. CDR3 protein: CASSLDLHRTYEQYF. Written as DNA, the CDR3 is TGTGCCAGCAGCTTAGATTTGCACAGAACCTACGAGCAGTACTTC.

This clonotype was counted only a few times. The chain is built from TRBV3-1 and TRBJ1-2; D is possibly TRBD1 (6 bases). This CDR3 contains 15 residues. Germline loops: CDR1 LGHDT, CDR2 YNNKEL (reference sequence). V lost 0 bases, J lost 8 bases, and 16 bases lay in between. In DNA, the CDR3 is TGTGCCAGCAGCCAAGACACGACAGGACTGGGCGGCTACACCTTC. It specifies CASSQDTTGLGGYTF.